Listed below are T cell receptor beta chains from one sample, sequenced in a study of shared clonotypes between healthy human individuals. TCRdb's table, derived via immunoSEQ multiplex PCR, lists solely in-frame clones and lacks some. The sample has 300,000 to 400,000 clones, around 86% seen once. Sequenced sample: memory CD8+ T cells sorted from blood. The receptors stem from a man between 18 and 29 years old in good health. The CDR3 runs from the conserved cysteine through the conserved F or W. D genes are given only for firm matches. Not every row has a clone size; where given, it reads once, few, many or a size class.

clone size	J gene	V gene	D gene	CDR3 protein	CDR3 DNA
-	TRBJ1-2	TRBV29-1	-	CSALGEWDYGYTF	TGCAGCGCCCTGGGCGAGTGGGACTATGGCTACACCTTC
-	TRBJ1-1	TRBV19	TRBD1	CASSLDREGGTEAFF	TGTGCCAGTAGTCTCGACAGGGAGGGCGGCACTGAAGCTTTCTTT
-	TRBJ2-7	TRBV5-4	-	CASSLYRGYKQYF	TGTGCCAGCAGCCTATACCGGGGCTACAAGCAGTACTTC
many	TRBJ1-2	TRBV6-6	-	CASSSTGTRDYDYTF	TGTGCCAGCAGTTCCACCGGGACACGGGACTATGACTACACCTTC
-	TRBJ2-5	TRBV6-5	TRBD2	CASSYGGGLVATQYF	TGTGCCAGCAGTTACGGGGGAGGACTAGTGGCGACCCAGTACTTC
-	TRBJ2-1	TRBV30	TRBD2	CAWSVPAGASYNEQFF	TGTGCCTGGAGTGTACCAGCGGGGGCCTCGTACAATGAGCAGTTCTTC
-	TRBJ2-1	TRBV7-9	-	CASSFVAGVYNEQFF	TGTGCCAGCAGCTTTGTAGCAGGAGTCTACAATGAGCAGTTCTTC
-	TRBJ2-3	TRBV10-2	TRBD2	CASRSSAGGGDTQYF	TGCGCCAGCCGCAGCTCGGCGGGAGGTGGAGATACGCAGTATTTT
-	TRBJ2-7	TRBV5-1	-	CASSFEGESRYEQYF	TGCGCCAGCAGCTTCGAGGGGGAGTCGCGGTACGAGCAGTACTTC
-	TRBJ2-2	TRBV6-6	-	CASSYWAGKETGELFF	TGTGCCAGCAGTTACTGGGCGGGGAAAGAGACCGGGGAGCTGTTTTTT
-	TRBJ2-3	TRBV10-3	-	CAISKGGSTDTQYF	TGTGCCATCAGTAAAGGTGGAAGCACAGATACGCAGTATTTT
-	TRBJ2-7	TRBV4-1	-	CASSQVRVRPYEQYF	TGCGCCAGCAGCCAAGTGAGGGTTCGGCCCTACGAGCAGTACTTC
-	TRBJ2-2	TRBV5-1	-	CASSLKAQANTGELFF	TGCGCCAGCAGCTTAAAGGCACAGGCGAACACCGGGGAGCTGTTTTTT
-	TRBJ1-1	TRBV19	TRBD1	CASSTGQANTEAFF	TGTGCCAGTAGTACGGGACAGGCAAACACTGAAGCTTTCTTT
-	TRBJ1-3	TRBV2	-	CASSGLRPTGNTIYF	TGTGCCAGCAGTGGATTAAGACCGACTGGAAACACCATATATTTT
-	TRBJ2-1	TRBV28	-	CASSFLGADLKQFF	TGTGCCAGCAGTTTTTTGGGAGCAGACTTAAAGCAGTTCTTC
-	TRBJ1-4	TRBV27	-	CASSFIGPRLNEKLFF	TGTGCCAGCAGTTTTATTGGTCCCAGACTTAATGAAAAACTGTTTTTT
few	TRBJ2-5	TRBV2	-	CASSDASTRTRRQETQYF	TGTGCCAGCAGTGACGCCAGTACTCGGACTCGCCGTCAAGAGACCCAGTACTTC
once	TRBJ1-1	TRBV11-2	-	CASSSSGTEAFF	TGTGCCAGCAGCTCTTCGGGCACTGAAGCTTTCTTT
-	TRBJ2-1	TRBV29-1	TRBD2	CSVEDQGSGRRSSYNEQFF	TGCAGCGTTGAAGATCAGGGTAGCGGGAGGAGAAGCTCCTACAATGAGCAGTTCTTC
once	TRBJ1-5	TRBV7-6	TRBD1	CASSLATTGKGNQPQHF	TGTGCCAGCAGCTTAGCCACGACAGGGAAAGGCAATCAGCCCCAGCATTTT
-	TRBJ2-7	TRBV27	TRBD1	CASSLQGESYEQYF	TGTGCCAGCAGTTTGCAGGGGGAGTCCTACGAGCAGTACTTC
few	TRBJ2-1	TRBV7-9	-	CASSSSAGTGAYNEQFF	TGTGCCAGCAGTTCCTCTGCCGGGACTGGAGCCTACAATGAGCAGTTCTTC
few	TRBJ2-2	TRBV6-1	-	CASSTGTGELFF	TGTGCCAGCAGTACAGGAACCGGGGAGCTGTTTTTT
-	TRBJ2-2	TRBV13	-	CASSRSRNTGELFF	TGTGCCAGCAGCCGCTCACGAAACACCGGGGAGCTGTTTTTT
few	TRBJ2-1	TRBV27	-	CASGTPRNEQFF	TGTGCCAGCGGAACGCCCAGGAATGAGCAGTTCTTC
-	TRBJ2-1	TRBV6-5	TRBD2	CASSYGGGPRNEQFF	TGTGCCAGCAGTTACGGGGGAGGGCCAAGGAATGAGCAGTTCTTC
-	TRBJ2-1	TRBV25-1	-	CASSESEPTYNEQFF	TGTGCCAGCAGTGAATCGGAACCAACCTACAATGAGCAGTTCTTC
-	TRBJ2-7	TRBV27	-	CASRPGAWSSGEQYF	TGTGCCAGCAGACCGGGGGCCTGGTCCTCAGGCGAGCAGTACTTC
-	TRBJ1-1	TRBV28	-	CASSLWSPRPAGASMNTEAFF	TGTGCCAGCAGTTTATGGTCGCCCCGACCCGCCGGCGCCTCCATGAACACTGAAGCTTTCTTT
-	TRBJ1-2	TRBV27	-	CASSLSVRPYYGYTF	TGTGCCAGCAGTTTATCGGTCAGGCCCTACTATGGCTACACCTTC